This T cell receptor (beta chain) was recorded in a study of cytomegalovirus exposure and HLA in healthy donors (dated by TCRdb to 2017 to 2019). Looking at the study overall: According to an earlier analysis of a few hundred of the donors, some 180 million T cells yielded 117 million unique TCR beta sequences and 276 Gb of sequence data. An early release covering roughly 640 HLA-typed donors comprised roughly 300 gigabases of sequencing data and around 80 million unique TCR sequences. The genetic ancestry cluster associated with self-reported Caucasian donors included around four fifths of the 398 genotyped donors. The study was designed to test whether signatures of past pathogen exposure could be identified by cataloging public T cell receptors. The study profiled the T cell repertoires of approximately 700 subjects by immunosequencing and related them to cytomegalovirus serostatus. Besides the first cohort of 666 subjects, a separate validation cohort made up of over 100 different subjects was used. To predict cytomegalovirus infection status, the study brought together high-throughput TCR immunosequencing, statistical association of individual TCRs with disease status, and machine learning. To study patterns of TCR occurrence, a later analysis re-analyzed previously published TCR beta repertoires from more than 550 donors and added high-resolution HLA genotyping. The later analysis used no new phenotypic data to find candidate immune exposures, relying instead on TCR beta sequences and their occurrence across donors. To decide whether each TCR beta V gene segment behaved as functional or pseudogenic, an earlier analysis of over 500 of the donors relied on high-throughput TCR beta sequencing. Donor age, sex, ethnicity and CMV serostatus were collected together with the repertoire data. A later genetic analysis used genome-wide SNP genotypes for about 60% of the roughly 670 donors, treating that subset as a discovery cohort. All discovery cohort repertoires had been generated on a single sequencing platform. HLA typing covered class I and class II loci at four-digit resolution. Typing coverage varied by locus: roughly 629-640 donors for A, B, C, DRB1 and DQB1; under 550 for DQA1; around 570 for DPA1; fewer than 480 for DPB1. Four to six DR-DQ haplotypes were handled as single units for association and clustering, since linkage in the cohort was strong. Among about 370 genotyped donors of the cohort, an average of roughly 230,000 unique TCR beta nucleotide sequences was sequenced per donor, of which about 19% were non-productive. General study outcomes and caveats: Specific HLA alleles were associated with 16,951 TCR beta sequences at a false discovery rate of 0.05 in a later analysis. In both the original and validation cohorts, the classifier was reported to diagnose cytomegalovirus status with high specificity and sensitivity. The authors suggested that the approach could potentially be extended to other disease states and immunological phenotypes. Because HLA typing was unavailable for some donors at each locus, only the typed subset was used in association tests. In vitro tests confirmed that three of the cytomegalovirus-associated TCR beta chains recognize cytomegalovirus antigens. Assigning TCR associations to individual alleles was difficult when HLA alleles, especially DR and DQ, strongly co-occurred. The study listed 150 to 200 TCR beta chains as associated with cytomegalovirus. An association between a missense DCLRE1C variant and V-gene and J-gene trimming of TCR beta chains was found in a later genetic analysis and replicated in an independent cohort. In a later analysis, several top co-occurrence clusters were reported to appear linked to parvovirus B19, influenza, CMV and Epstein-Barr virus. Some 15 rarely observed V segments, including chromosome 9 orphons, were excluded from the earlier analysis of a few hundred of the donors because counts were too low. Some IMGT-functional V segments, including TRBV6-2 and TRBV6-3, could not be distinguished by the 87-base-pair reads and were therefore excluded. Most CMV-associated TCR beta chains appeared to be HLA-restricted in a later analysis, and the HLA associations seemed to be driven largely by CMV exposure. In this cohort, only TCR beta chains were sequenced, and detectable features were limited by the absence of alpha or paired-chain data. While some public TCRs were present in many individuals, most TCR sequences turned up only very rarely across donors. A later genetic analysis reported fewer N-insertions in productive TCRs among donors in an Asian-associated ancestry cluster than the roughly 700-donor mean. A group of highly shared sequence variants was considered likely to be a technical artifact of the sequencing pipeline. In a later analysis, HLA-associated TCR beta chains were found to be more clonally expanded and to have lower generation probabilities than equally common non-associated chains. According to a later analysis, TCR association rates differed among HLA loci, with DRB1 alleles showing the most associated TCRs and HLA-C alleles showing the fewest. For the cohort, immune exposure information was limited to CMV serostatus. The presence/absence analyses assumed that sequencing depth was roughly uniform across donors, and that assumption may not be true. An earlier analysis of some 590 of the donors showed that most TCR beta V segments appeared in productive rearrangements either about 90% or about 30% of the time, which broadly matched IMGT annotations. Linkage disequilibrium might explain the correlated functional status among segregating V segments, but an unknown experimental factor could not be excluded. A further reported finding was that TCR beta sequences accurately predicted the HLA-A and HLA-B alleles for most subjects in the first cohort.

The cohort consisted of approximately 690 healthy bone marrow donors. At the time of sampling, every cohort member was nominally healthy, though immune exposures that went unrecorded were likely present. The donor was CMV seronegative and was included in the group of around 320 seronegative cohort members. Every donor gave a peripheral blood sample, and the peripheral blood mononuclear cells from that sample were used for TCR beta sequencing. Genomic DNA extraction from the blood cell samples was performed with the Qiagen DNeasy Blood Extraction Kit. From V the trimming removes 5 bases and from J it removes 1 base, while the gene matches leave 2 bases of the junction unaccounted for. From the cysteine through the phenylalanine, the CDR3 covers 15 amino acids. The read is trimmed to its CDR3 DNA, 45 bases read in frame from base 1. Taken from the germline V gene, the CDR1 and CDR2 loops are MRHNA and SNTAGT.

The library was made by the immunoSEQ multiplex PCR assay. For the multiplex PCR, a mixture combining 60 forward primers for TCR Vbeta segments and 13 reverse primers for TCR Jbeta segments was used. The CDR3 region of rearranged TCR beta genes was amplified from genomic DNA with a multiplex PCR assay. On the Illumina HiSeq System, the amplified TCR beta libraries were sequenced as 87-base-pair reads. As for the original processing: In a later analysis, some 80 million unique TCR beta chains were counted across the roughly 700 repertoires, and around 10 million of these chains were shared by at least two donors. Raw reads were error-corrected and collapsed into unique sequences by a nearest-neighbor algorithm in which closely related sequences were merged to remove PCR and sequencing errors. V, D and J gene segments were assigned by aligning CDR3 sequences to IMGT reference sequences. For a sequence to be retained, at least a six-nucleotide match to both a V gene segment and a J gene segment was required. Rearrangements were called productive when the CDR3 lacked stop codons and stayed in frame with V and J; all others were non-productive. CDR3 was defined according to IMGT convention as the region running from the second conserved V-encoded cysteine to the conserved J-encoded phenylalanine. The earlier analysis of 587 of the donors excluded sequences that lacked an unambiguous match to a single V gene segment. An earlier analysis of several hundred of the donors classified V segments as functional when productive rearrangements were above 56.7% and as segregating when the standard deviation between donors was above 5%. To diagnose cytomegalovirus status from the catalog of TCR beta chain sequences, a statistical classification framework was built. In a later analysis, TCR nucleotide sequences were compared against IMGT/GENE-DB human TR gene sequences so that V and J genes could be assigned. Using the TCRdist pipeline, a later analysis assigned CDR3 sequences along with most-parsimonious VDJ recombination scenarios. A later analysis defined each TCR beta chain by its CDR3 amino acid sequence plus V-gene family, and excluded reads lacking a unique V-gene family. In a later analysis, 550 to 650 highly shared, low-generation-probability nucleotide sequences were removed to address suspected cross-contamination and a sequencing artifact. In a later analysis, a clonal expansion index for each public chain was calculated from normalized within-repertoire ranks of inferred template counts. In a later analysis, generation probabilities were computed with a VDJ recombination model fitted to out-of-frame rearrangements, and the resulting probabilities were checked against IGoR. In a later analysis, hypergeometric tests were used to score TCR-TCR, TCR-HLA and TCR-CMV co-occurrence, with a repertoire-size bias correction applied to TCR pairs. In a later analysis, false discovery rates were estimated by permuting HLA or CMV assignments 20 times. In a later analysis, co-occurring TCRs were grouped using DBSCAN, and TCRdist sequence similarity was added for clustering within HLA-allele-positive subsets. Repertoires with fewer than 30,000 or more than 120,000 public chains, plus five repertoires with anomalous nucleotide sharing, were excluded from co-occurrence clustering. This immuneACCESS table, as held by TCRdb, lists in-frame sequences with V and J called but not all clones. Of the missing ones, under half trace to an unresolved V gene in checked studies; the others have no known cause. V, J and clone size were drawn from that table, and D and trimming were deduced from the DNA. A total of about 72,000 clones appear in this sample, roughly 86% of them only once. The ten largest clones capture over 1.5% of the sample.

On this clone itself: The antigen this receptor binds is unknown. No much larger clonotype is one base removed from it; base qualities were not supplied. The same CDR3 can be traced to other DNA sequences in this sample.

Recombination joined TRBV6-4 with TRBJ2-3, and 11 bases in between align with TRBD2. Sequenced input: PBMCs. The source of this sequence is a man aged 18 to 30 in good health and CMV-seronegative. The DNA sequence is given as TGTGCCAGCAGTTTACTAGCGGGGGGCACAGATACGCAGTATTTT. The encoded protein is CASSLLAGGTDTQYF.